These 3 T cell receptor beta chains share one sample of origin, sequenced in a study of tissue T cells after allogeneic stem cell transplantation. Assay used: immunoSEQ multiplex PCR; TCRdb lists only in-frame clones, some missing. The sample shows about 550 clones, roughly 84% of them seen only once. Sequencing was performed on liver tissue, taken at autopsy. The receptor source for this set is a male patient aged 35 to 69 with steroid-refractory graft-versus-host disease after an allogeneic stem cell transplant. Some of the T cells might come from the graft donor.

The chain carries TRBV5-1 and TRBJ1-3; 10 bases map to TRBD1. The CDR3 runs to 17 residues. Germline trimming cut 3 bases from V and 2 bases from J; bases unmatched to any gene: 8. Germline values: CDR1 SGHRS, CDR2 YFSETQ. Here the CDR3 reads CASSSRTGGTAGNTIYF. The CDR3 bases are TGCGCCAGCAGCTCCCGGACAGGGGGTACGGCTGGAAACACCATATATTTT.

This sequence joins TRBV4-3 and TRBJ1-2; 8 bases line up with TRBD1. The length of the CDR3 is 15 residues. CDR1 is LGHNA and CDR2 is YSLEER in the germline V gene. After removal of 4 bases from V and 4 bases from J, the junction contained 8 bases not matched to a gene. CDR3 nucleotides: TGCGCCAGCAGCCCTAACGACAGGGGAGGCTATGGCTACACCTTC. This translates into CASSPNDRGGYGYTF.

The chain combines TRBV4-3 with TRBJ2-3; 9 bases fit TRBD2. CDR3 size: 16 residues. Germline CDR1 is LGHNA and CDR2 is YSLEER. Unmatched junction bases numbered 8, after V lost 6 bases and J lost 1 base. The chain's CDR3 is CASSQGAGGGTDTQYF. DNA of the CDR3: TGCGCCAGCAGTCAGGGTGCGGGGGGGGGCACAGATACGCAGTATTTT.